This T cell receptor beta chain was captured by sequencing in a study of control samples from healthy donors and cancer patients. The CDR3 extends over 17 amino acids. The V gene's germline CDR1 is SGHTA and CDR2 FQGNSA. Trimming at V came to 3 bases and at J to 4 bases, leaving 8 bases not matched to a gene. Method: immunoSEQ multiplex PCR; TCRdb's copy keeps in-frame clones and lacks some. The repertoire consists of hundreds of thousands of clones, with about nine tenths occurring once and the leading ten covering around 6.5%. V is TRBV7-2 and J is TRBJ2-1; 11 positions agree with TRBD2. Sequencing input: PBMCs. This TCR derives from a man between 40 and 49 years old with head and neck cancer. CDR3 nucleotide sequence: TGTGCCAGCAGCTTTCACTCCGGGACTAGCGGTTACAATGAGCAGTTCTTC. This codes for CASSFHSGTSGYNEQFF.